The clone carrying this TCR beta chain was observed many times. Its antigen is currently unknown. The CDR3 runs to 15 residues. The V end lost 3 bases, the J end lost 5 bases, and 13 bases lay between the germline ends. Germline V CDR1 and CDR2: LGHDT, YNNKEL (reference sequence). The data are from a study of T cells in Graves' hyperthyroidism and ophthalmopathy. Study findings and constraints: Model predictions of ophthalmopathy came a median approximately 6.8 months before onset.

The source material, RNA transcripts, was used to amplify TCR beta CDR3 regions. A first-round RT-PCR of the TCR CDR3 used the HTBI primer set. TCRdb itself ran the multiplex PCR reads through MiXCR, one entry per CDR3 protein. The repertoire has about 200,000 distinct CDR3 sequences, around a sixth of them found once; the top ten carry about half. The sequence was obtained from a woman aged 45-65 years with Graves' hyperthyroidism. Sequencing was performed on blood. The chain is built from TRBV3-1 and TRBJ2-2; D is ambiguous. CDR3 region: CASSQGLGRTGELFF. DNA of the CDR3: TGTGCCAGCAGCCAGGGTTTAGGCCGAACCGGGGAGCTGTTTTTT.